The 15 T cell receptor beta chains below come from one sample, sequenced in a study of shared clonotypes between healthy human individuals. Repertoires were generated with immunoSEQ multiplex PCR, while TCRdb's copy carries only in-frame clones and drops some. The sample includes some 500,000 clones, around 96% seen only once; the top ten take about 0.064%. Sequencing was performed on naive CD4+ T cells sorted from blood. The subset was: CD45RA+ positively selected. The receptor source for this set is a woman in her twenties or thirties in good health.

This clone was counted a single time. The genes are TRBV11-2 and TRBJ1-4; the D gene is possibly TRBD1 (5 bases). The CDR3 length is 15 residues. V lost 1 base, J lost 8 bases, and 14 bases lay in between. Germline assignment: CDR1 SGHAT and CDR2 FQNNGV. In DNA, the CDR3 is TGTGCCAGCAGCTTAGGATCGGGGGTTTGGGAAAAACTGTTTTTT. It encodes CASSLGSGVWEKLFF.

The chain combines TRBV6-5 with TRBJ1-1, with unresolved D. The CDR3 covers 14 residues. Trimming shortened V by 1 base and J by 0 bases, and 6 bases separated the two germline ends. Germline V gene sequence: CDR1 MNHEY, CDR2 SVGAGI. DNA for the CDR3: TGTGCCAGCAGTTACTATCGGGTGAACACTGAAGCTTTCTTT. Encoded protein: CASSYYRVNTEAFF.

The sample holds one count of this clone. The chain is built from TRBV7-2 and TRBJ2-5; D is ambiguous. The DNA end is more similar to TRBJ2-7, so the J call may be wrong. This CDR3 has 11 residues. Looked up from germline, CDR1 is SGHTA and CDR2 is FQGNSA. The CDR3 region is CASRNSYEQYF. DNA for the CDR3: TGTGCCAGCAGAAACTCCTACGAGCAGTACTTC.

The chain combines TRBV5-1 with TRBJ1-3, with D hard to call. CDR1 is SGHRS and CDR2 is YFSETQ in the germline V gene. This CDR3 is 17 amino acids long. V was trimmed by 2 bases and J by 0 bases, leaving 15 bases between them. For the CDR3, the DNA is TGCGCCAGCAGCTTAGAGGCTGCACCTAGCTCTGGAAACACCATATATTTT. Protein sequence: CASSLEAAPSSGNTIYF.

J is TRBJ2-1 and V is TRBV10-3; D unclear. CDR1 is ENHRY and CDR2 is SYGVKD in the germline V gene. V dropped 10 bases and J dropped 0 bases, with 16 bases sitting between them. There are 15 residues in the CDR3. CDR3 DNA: TGTGCCACCGACCACGGACCGGGCTCCTACAATGAGCAGTTCTTC. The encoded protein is CATDHGPGSYNEQFF.

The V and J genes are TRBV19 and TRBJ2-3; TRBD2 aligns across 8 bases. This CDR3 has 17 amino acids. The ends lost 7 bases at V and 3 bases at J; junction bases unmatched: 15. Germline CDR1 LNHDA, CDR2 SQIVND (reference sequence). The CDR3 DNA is TGTGCCAGTACCCTGGGGTCGGGAGGGCCTAGTACAGATACGCAGTATTTT. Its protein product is CASTLGSGGPSTDTQYF.

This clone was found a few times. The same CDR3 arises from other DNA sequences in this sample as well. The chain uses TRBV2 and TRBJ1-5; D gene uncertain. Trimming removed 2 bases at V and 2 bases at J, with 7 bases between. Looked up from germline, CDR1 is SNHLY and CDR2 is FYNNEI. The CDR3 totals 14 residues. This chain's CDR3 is CASSERQGNQPQHF. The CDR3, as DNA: TGTGCCAGCAGTGAACGGCAGGGCAATCAGCCCCAGCATTTT.

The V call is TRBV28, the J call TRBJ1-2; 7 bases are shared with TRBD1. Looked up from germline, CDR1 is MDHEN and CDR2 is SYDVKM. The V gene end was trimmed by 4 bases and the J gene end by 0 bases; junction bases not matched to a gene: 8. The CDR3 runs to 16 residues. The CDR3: CASSSHRGFPNYGYTF. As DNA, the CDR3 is TGTGCCAGCAGTTCGCACAGGGGATTTCCTAACTATGGCTACACCTTC.

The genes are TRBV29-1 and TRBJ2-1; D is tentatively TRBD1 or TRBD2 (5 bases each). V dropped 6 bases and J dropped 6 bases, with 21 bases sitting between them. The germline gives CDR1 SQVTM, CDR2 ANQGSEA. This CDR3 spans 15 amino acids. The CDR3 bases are TGCAGCGTAGAAAGAGACACGGGACCAGCCAATGAGCAGTTCTTC. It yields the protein CSVERDTGPANEQFF.

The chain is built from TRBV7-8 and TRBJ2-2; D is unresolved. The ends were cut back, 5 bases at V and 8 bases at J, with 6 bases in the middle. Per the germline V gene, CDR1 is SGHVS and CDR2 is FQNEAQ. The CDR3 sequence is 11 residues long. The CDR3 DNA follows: TGTGCCAGCAGCGTCAAAGGGGAGCTGTTTTTT. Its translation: CASSVKGELFF.

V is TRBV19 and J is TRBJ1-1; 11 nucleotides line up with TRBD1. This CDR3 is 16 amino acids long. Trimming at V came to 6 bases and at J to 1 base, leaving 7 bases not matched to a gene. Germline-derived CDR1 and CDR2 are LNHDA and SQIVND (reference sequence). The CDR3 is CASSQPGQGENTEAFF. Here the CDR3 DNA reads TGTGCCAGTAGCCAGCCGGGACAGGGGGAGAACACTGAAGCTTTCTTT.

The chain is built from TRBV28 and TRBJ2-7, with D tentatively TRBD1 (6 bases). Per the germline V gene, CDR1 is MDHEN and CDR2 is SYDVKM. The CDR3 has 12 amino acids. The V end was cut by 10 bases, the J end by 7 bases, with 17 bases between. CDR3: CATRTAAWEQYF. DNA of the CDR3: TGTGCCACAAGGACAGCAGCCTGGGAGCAGTACTTC.

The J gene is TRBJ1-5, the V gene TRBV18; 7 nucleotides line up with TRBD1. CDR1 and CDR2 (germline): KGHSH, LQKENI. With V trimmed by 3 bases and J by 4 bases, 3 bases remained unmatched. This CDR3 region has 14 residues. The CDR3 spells CASSPTGPNQPQHF. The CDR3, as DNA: TGTGCCAGCTCACCGACAGGGCCGAATCAGCCCCAGCATTTT.

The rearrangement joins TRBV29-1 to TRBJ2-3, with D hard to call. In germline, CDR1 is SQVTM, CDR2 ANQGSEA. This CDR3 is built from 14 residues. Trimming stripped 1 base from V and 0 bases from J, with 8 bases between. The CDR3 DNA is TGCAGCGTTGAAGGACGGAGTAGCACAGATACGCAGTATTTT. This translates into CSVEGRSSTDTQYF.

The DNA of the CDR3 is TGTGCCACTACCTCGACAGGGAAATATAATGGCTACACCTTC. Translation: CATTSTGKYNGYTF. The chain joins TRBV6-1 to TRBJ1-2, with 7 bases identical to TRBD1. This CDR3 region has 14 residues. V trimming: 10 bases; J trimming: 6 bases; junction bases outside the gene matches: 14. Germline V lookup: CDR1 MNHNS, CDR2 SASEGT.